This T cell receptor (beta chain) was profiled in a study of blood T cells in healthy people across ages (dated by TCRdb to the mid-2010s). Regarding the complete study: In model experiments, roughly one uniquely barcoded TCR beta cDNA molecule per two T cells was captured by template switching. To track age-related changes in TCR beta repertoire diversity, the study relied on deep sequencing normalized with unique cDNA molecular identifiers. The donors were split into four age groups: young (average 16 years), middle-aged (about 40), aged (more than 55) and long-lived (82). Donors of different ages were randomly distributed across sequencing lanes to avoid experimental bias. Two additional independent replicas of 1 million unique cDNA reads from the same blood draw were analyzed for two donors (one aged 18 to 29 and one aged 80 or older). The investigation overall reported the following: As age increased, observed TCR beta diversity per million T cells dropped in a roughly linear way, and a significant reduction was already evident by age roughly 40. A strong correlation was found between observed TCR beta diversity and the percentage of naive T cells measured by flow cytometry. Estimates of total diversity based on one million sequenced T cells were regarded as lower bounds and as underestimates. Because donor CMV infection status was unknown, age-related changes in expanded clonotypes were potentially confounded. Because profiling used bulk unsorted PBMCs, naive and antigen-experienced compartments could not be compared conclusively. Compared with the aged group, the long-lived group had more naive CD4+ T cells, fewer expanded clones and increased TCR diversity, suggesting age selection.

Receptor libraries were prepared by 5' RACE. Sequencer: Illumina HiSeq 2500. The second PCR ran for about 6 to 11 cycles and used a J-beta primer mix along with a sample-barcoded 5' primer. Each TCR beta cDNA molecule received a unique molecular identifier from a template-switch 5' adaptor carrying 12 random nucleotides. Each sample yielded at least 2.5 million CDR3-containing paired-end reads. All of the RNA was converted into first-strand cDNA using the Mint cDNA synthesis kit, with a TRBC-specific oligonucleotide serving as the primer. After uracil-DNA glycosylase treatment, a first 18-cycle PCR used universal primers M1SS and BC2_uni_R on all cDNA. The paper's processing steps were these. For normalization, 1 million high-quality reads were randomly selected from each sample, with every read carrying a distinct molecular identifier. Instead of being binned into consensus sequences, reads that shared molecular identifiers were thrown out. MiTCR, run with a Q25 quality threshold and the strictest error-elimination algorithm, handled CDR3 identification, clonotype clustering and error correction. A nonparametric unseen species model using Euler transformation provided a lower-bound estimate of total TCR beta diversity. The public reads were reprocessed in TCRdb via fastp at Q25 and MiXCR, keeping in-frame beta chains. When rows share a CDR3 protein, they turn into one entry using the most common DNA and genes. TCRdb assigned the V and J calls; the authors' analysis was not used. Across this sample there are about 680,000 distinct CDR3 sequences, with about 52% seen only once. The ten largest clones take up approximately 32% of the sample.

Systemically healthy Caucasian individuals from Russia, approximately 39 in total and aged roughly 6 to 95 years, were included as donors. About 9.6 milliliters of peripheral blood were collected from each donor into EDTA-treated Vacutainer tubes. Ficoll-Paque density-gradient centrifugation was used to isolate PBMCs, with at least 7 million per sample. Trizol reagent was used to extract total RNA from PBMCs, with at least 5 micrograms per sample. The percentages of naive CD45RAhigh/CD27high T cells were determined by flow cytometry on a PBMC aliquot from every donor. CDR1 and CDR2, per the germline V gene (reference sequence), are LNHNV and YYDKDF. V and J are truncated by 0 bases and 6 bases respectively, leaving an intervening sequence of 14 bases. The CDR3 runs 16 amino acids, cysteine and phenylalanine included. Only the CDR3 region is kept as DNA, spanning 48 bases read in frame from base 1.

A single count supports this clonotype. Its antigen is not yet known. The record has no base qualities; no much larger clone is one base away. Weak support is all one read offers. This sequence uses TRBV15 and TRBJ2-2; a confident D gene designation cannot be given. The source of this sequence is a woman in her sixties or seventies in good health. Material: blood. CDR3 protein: CATSRDRALPAGELFF. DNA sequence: TGTGCCACCAGCAGAGATAGGGCCCTCCCCGCCGGGGAGCTGTTTTTT.